The clone carrying this T cell receptor (beta chain) was picked up many times. Both iRepertoire HTBI primers and Arm-PCR of CDR3 regions were used to build the TCR beta libraries. TCRdb reprocessed the multiplex PCR reads via MiXCR and lists one record per CDR3 protein. This table holds 300,000 to 500,000 distinct CDR3 sequences, around 21% found once. Time point denoted: persistent/refractory GD, antithyroid drugs over 5 years with positive TRAb. PBMCs were the source of the RNA used for TCR sequencing. Under American Thyroid Association guidelines, Graves' disease was diagnosed. An endocrinology unit in Xi'an, China, supplied the patients. EDTA tubes were used for drawing approximately 8.4 milliliters of peripheral blood. Deletions cut 7 bases from V and 8 bases from J, with 12 bases between. The CDR3 spans 13 residues. The germline V gene encodes CDR1 SGHTA and CDR2 FQGNSA. This sample was taken from a study of regulatory T cells in long-lasting Graves disease. Study-wide background: The criterion for persistent Graves' disease was over 5 years of antithyroid drugs with positive TSH receptor antibodies.

This sequence was found in a female donor with Graves disease. The specimen comprised peripheral blood mononuclear cells (PBMCs), sampled when the disease was refractory, from a patient treated with antithyroid drugs. V usage is TRBV7-2 and J usage is TRBJ1-6; D uncertain. CDR3 protein: CASTVGYYSPLHF. In nucleotides, the CDR3 is TGTGCCAGCACCGTGGGCTACTATTCACCCCTCCACTTT.